Listed below are T cell receptor beta chains from one sample, sequenced in a study of T-cell reconstitution after alpha-beta-depleted transplantation in children. TCRdb re-called the PCR reads with MiXCR, one entry per CDR3 protein. The data show about 170,000 distinct CDR3 sequences, roughly 10% seen once. Sequenced material: PBMCs, taken before TCRalphabeta/CD19-depleted stem cell transplant. All receptors derive from a boy aged 2 to 10 with acute myeloid leukemia, due to receive a stem cell transplant. Each CDR3 is given without its conserved first and last residue. Clone size is shown for a subset of rows, as once, few, many or a class of expanded clone.

clone_size	v_call	j_call	cdr3_aa
many	TRBV5-6	TRBJ1-6	ASSLRWTGGGSPLH
few	TRBV5-8	TRBJ1-1	ASSFQRDTEAF
many	TRBV27	TRBJ2-6	ASIYSSGANVLT
few	TRBV3-1	TRBJ2-1	ACSQEVTGRWGNEQF
many	TRBV7-3	TRBJ2-3	ASSPGTSGGAGTQY
many	TRBV19	TRBJ2-7	ARDRAYEQY
many	TRBV20-1	TRBJ2-3	SARDITGGFGDTQY
many	TRBV5-1	TRBJ2-1	ASSLGWANEQF
many	TRBV14	TRBJ2-3	ASSQDWDSPPDTQY
many	TRBV29-1	TRBJ2-1	SAPGQVRREQF
-	TRBV20-1	TRBJ2-1	RARARGLASGAYNEQF
many	TRBV5-1	TRBJ1-5	ASSFYRDRGNQPQH
many	TRBV7-3	TRBJ2-1	ASSLSRDSYNEQF
many	TRBV10-3	TRBJ1-5	AISAGESNQPQH
many	TRBV7-2	TRBJ2-3	ASSSRTVLTDTQY
many	TRBV3-1	TRBJ2-7	ASSPEGGKDFEEQY
many	TRBV20-1	TRBJ1-1	RLGTVGRAF
-	TRBV29-1	TRBJ2-5	SSRGQGKQETQY
-	TRBV18	TRBJ2-1	ASSLDISGGQGRSYNEQF
few	TRBV20-1	TRBJ2-4	SARDWGGAGGAKNIQY